The 24 T cell receptor beta chains below come from one sample, sequenced in a study of blood T cell repertoires in COVID-19. Libraries were prepared by immunoSEQ multiplex PCR; TCRdb keeps only in-frame clonotypes and omits some of them. The sample consists of 150,000 to 200,000 clones, 80% to 90% of them appearing once. The sample was peripheral blood. The receptors here all came from a woman aged 45-65 years with acute or convalescent COVID-19.

CDR3 nucleotide sequence: TGCGCCAGCAGCACTAGGACTAGCGGGGGTCAAGAGACCCAGTACTTC. This translates into CASSTRTSGGQETQYF. The V and J genes are TRBV5-1 and TRBJ2-5, with 13 bases identical to TRBD2. The CDR3 loop spans 16 amino acids. From germline, CDR1 is SGHRS and CDR2 YFSETQ. Trimming cost V 4 bases and J 2 bases; bases outside gene matches: 5.

This clone was recorded a few times. Other DNA sequences within the sample encode an identical CDR3. The chain employs TRBV12-3 or TRBV12-4 and TRBJ1-1; tentative D call: TRBD1 (6 bases). Trimming took off 3 bases at V and 5 bases at J, with 7 bases between the two ends. The CDR3 spans 12 residues. The CDR3 protein is CASSFRGTEAFF. CDR3 nucleotide sequence: TGTGCCAGCAGTTTCAGGGGAACTGAAGCTTTCTTT.

Only a few counts were recorded for this clone. The junction shows a germline mismatch at one end, possibly a read error. The genes are TRBV5-5 and TRBJ2-2, with a weak D call TRBD2 (5 bases). The CDR3 contains 15 residues. In germline, CDR1 is SGHKS, CDR2 YYEKEE (reference sequence). The CDR3 reads CASSLFLGIHRGAVF. DNA of the CDR3: TGTGCCAGCAGCCTCTTTTTGGGGATACACCGGGGAGCTGTTTTT.

V and J are TRBV5-1 and TRBJ2-3; 8 nucleotides align to TRBD1. Germline-derived CDR1 and CDR2 are SGHRS and YFSETQ. There are 15 residues in the CDR3. V lost 2 bases and J lost 2; bases outside the gene matches: 4. CDR3 bases: TGCGCCAGCAGCTTTCAGGGGGCTCTCACAGATACGCAGTATTTT. It encodes CASSFQGALTDTQYF.

The table lists this clone with a few counts. The chain couples TRBV24-1 to TRBJ2-3; a possible D gene is TRBD2 (6 bases). V dropped 3 bases and J dropped 2 bases, with 11 bases sitting between them. Germline loops: CDR1 KGHDR, CDR2 SFDVKD. CDR3 size: 15 residues. The CDR3 spells CATSDASDDTDTQYF. The DNA for the CDR3 is TGTGCCACCAGTGATGCTAGCGACGACACAGATACGCAGTATTTT.

The chain recombines TRBV7-2 with TRBJ2-1; 10 bases fit TRBD1. Germline CDR1 SGHTA, CDR2 FQGNSA. This CDR3 comprises 16 residues. The J segment lost 8 bases and the V segment lost 0 bases, leaving 7 bases of the junction unmatched. The CDR3 DNA sequence: TGTGCCAGCAGCTTAGCACCCGGGACAGGGGTTGATGAGCAGTTCTTC. It encodes CASSLAPGTGVDEQFF. The full variable domain, in which reference TRBV7-2 and TRBJ2-1 provide the parts outside the CDR3, is GAGVSQSPSNKVTEKGKDVELRCDPISGHTALYWYRQSLGQGLEFLIYFQGNSAPDKSGLPSDRFSAERTGGSVSTLTIQRTQQEDSAVYLCASSLAPGTGVDEQFFGPGTRLTVL.

The genes are TRBV5-1 and TRBJ2-3; a possible D gene is TRBD1 (6 bases). V was cut by 3 bases and J by 0 bases, with 11 bases left in between. The CDR3 has 15 amino acids. The germline gives CDR1 SGHRS, CDR2 YFSETQ. The CDR3 DNA reads TGCGCCAGCAGCTCCAGGGGAATGAGCACAGATACGCAGTATTTT. The encoded protein is CASSSRGMSTDTQYF.

This clone was seen a single time. The V call is TRBV28, the J call TRBJ1-5; D possibly corresponds to TRBD1 (5 bases). Trimming pared 4 bases from V and 2 bases from J, leaving 12 bases between. CDR1 and CDR2 from the germline V gene are MDHEN and SYDVKM. The CDR3 sequence is 15 residues long. The CDR3 bases are TGTGCCAGCAGTTGGGGAGGGGATGGCAATCAGCCCCAGCATTTT. Its protein product is CASSWGGDGNQPQHF.

The V and J genes are TRBV6-5 and TRBJ1-1; D ambiguous. Deletions cut 8 bases from V and 8 bases from J, with 12 bases between. The CDR3 is 11 residues long. Germline V gene sequence: CDR1 MNHEY, CDR2 SVGAGI. CDR3 nucleotides: TGTGCCAGCCATTCGGTTGTGGAAGCTTTCTTT. Translation: CASHSVVEAFF.

The chain employs TRBV5-1 and TRBJ2-5, with 7 positions matching TRBD2. The CDR3 has 16 residues. In germline, CDR1 is SGHRS, CDR2 YFSETQ. V shed 1 base, J shed 1 base, and the junction held 7 bases outside the gene matches. CDR3 sequence: CASSLSLADSQETQYF. The CDR3 DNA reads TGCGCCAGCAGCTTGTCTCTAGCGGATTCCCAAGAGACCCAGTACTTC.

The DNA for the CDR3 is TGTGCCAGCAGCCAAGGGAGCGGGAGTTCCGAGCAGTACTTC. This encodes CASSQGSGSSEQYF. The chain carries TRBV7-2 and TRBJ2-7, with 8 bases identical to TRBD2. The CDR3 extends over 14 amino acids. V trimming: 5 bases; J trimming: 6 bases; junction bases outside the gene matches: 9. Germline CDR1 SGHTA, CDR2 FQGNSA.

As regards this clone: An end of the junction does not agree with germline; a read error may underlie this. The rearrangement uses TRBV7-9 and TRBJ1-4; a possible D gene is TRBD1 (5 bases). Germline V gene sequence: CDR1 SEHNR, CDR2 FQNEAQ (reference sequence). This CDR3 comprises 14 residues. CDR3 sequence reads: CASSGRGPNERLFF. CDR3 nucleotide sequence: TGTGCCAGCAGCGGGCGGGGCCCTAATGAAAGACTGTTTTTT.

This chain connects TRBV23-1 to TRBJ1-2; maybe TRBD1 (5 bases). TRBV23-1 is an open reading frame, and its role is uncertain. V was pared by 0 bases and J by 4 bases, with 18 bases between. The CDR3 covers 17 residues. This CDR3 is CASSQSWGGDSVYGYTF. DNA for the CDR3: TGCGCCAGCAGTCAATCTTGGGGGGGAGACAGCGTCTATGGCTACACCTTC.

The chain employs TRBV11-3 and TRBJ2-2, with TRBD1 as a possible D gene (6 bases). CDR1 and CDR2 (germline): SGHNT, YENEEA. V lost 5 bases to trimming and J lost 5 bases, with 9 bases between them. CDR3 size: 13 residues. CDR3 amino acids: CASSRTGTGELFF. The DNA of the CDR3 is TGTGCCAGCAGCCGCACAGGGACCGGGGAGCTGTTTTTT. The full variable domain, rest sourced from reference TRBV11-3 and TRBJ2-2, is EAGVVQSPRYKIIEKKQPVAFWCNPISGHNTLYWYLQNLGQGPELLIRYENEEAVDDSQLPKDRFSAERLKGVDSTLKIQPAELGDSAVYLCASSRTGTGELFFGEGSRLTVL.

The chain joins TRBV29-1 to TRBJ2-1; TRBD2 matches at 10 bases. This CDR3 has 15 amino acids. V was clipped by 6 bases and J by 2 bases; unmatched bases: 7. Germline values: CDR1 SQVTM, CDR2 ANQGSEA. CDR3 protein: CSVKLAGVPYNEQFF. The CDR3 nucleotides read TGCAGCGTAAAGCTAGCGGGAGTTCCCTACAATGAGCAGTTCTTC.

The gene calls are TRBV2 and TRBJ1-5; possible D gene TRBD1, 6 bases. This CDR3 spans 12 amino acids. Trimming shortened V by 6 bases and J by 7 bases, and 10 bases separated the two germline ends. Germline V gives CDR1 SNHLY, CDR2 FYNNEI. CDR3 DNA: TGTGCCAGCAGGGACAGTACACAGCCCCAGCATTTT. It codes for CASRDSTQPQHF.

The V gene is TRBV9, the J gene TRBJ2-3, with unresolved D. The germline V gene encodes CDR1 SGDLS and CDR2 YYNGEE. V lost 0 bases and J 1 base, leaving 9 bases between the germline ends. This CDR3 has 15 amino acids. In DNA form, the CDR3 reads TGTGCCAGCAGCGTAGGGTGGGCCGGCACAGATACGCAGTATTTT. It is translated as CASSVGWAGTDTQYF.

The DNA for the CDR3 is TGTGCCAGCAGCCGTCCCGTAGACCAGGGGCCCCAGCATTTT. Its translation: CASSRPVDQGPQHF. The V and J genes are TRBV6-1 and TRBJ1-5; maybe TRBD1 (5 bases). The CDR3 spans 14 residues. Germline loops: CDR1 MNHNS, CDR2 SASEGT. V was pared by 6 bases and J by 9 bases, with 18 bases between.

This chain connects TRBV6-5 to TRBJ1-4, with 8 bases lining up with TRBD1. V dropped 8 bases and J dropped 7; count of bases not matched to a gene: 6. This CDR3 has 13 residues. Germline V lookup: CDR1 MNHEY, CDR2 SVGAGI. CDR3 nucleotides: TGTGCCAGCCAGGACAGGGTCACTGAAAAACTGTTTTTT. As protein: CASQDRVTEKLFF.

V is TRBV6-1 and J is TRBJ2-7; D call uncertain. CDR1 is MNHNS and CDR2 is SASEGT in the germline V gene. V was shortened by 1 base and J by 3 bases, with 10 bases between the two germline ends. This CDR3 has 14 residues. The CDR3 here is CASSEVTIYYEQYF. The DNA of the CDR3 is TGTGCCAGCAGTGAAGTGACAATTTACTACGAGCAGTACTTC.

This clone showed up just once. The chain combines TRBV19 with TRBJ1-2; D may be TRBD1 (5 bases). Germline V gene lookup returns CDR1 LNHDA and CDR2 SQIVND (reference sequence). CDR3 length: 14 residues. V was pared by 6 bases and J by 0 bases, with 11 bases between. The DNA of the CDR3 is TGTGCCAGTAGCTACGGGGGAGCTAACTATGGCTACACCTTC. Amino acid sequence: CASSYGGANYGYTF. Full variable domain (missing parts from reference TRBV19 and TRBJ1-2): DGGITQSPKYLFRKEGQNVTLSCEQNLNHDAMYWYRQDPGQGLRLIYYSQIVNDFQKGDIAEGYSVSREKKESFPLTVTSAQKNPTAFYLCASSYGGANYGYTFGSGTRLTVV.

This clone occurred once. This chain links TRBV5-5 with TRBJ1-3; the D is unclear. The CDR3 extends over 14 amino acids. The germline V and J ends were trimmed by 7 bases and 0 bases, with 11 bases remaining between them. Looked up from germline, CDR1 is SGHKS and CDR2 is YYEKEE (reference sequence). The CDR3 DNA sequence: TGTGCCAGCGGCCCACCGAACTCTGGAAACACCATATATTTT. Protein: CASGPPNSGNTIYF. The complete variable domain, with remaining parts taken from reference TRBV5-5 and TRBJ1-3, reads DAGVTQSPTHLIKTRGQQVTLRCSPISGHKSVSWYQQVLGQGPQFIFQYYEKEERGRGNFPDRFSARQFPNYSSELNVNALLLGDSALYLCASGPPNSGNTIYFGEGSWLTVV.

This sequence joins TRBV30 and TRBJ1-2; D call uncertain. V was clipped by 1 base and J by 8 bases, with 11 bases between them. Germline loops: CDR1 GTSNPN, CDR2 SVGIG (reference sequence). The CDR3 consists of 12 residues. CDR3 region: CAWSGGGGGYTF. CDR3 coding DNA: TGTGCCTGGAGTGGCGGTGGCGGCGGCTACACCTTC.

The chain couples TRBV7-2 to TRBJ1-2, with 9 bases matching TRBD1. Trimming cost V 5 bases and J 7 bases; bases outside gene matches: 8. CDR1 SGHTA and CDR2 FQGNSA come from the germline V gene. The CDR3 loop spans 14 amino acids. The CDR3 coding sequence is TGTGCCAGCAGCCAGGGACAGGGCGGTGGTGGCTACACCTTC. It codes for CASSQGQGGGGYTF.